Each of the 22 T cell receptor beta chains below was sequenced from the same sample in a study of OX40 agonist ivuxolimab in advanced cancers. TCRdb's copy holds only in-frame clones and misses some; the assay was immunoSEQ multiplex PCR. There are fewer than 120,000 clones in the sample; roughly 89% occur only once, and 0.25% to 0.3% lies in the top ten. The sequences come from CD4+ or CD8+ T cells sorted from blood, collected in a trial of the OX40 agonist ivuxolimab. These receptors originate from an adult with an advanced solid tumor such as melanoma, head and neck, liver or kidney cancer.

This clone was seen a few times. CDR3 protein: CASSQAGLAGGQETQYF. CDR3 nucleotides: TGCGCCAGCAGCCAGGCGGGACTAGCGGGAGGACAAGAGACCCAGTACTTC. This sequence joins TRBV4-3 and TRBJ2-5; 15 bases are a match to TRBD2. Looked up from germline, CDR1 is LGHNA and CDR2 is YSLEER. Germline trimming cut 3 bases from V and 2 bases from J; bases unmatched to any gene: 4. The CDR3 spans 17 residues.

The chain combines TRBV5-4 with TRBJ2-7, with 7 bases that match TRBD1. V shed 0 bases and J 4 bases; nucleotides not matched to a gene: 7. The CDR3 covers 15 residues. CDR1 is SGHNT and CDR2 is YYREEE in the germline V gene (reference sequence). The CDR3, as DNA: TGTGCCAGCAGCTTGGGAACCGGACAGGAGTACGAGCAGTACTTC. Residues: CASSLGTGQEYEQYF.

The chain couples TRBV12-5 to TRBJ1-2; TRBD1 matches 9 bases. CDR1 and CDR2 from the germline V gene are LGHNT and FRNRAP. CDR3 length equals 16 residues. V dropped 6 bases and J dropped 4; count of bases not matched to a gene: 12. CDR3 protein: CASGTGTGILLYGYTF. The CDR3 bases are TGTGCTAGTGGCACCGGGACAGGGATATTGCTCTATGGCTACACCTTC.

The V and J genes are TRBV28 and TRBJ2-4, with a possible D match to TRBD1 (6 bases). The CDR3 extends over 15 amino acids. V was clipped by 4 bases and J by 7 bases, with 17 bases between them. The germline V gene encodes CDR1 MDHEN and CDR2 SYDVKM. The CDR3 sequence: CASSSHNRARNIQYF. The CDR3 region has the DNA TGTGCCAGCAGTTCCCACAACAGGGCCCGGAACATTCAGTACTTC.

V gene TRBV30 combines with J gene TRBJ2-7; 7 bases agree with TRBD2. The CDR3 consists of 13 residues. V lost 1 base and J lost 2; bases outside the gene matches: 2. CDR1 and CDR2 (germline): GTSNPN, SVGIG (reference sequence). CDR3 sequence: CAWSGGLTYEQYF. The CDR3 DNA reads TGTGCCTGGAGTGGGGGACTAACCTACGAGCAGTACTTC.

This chain uses TRBV28 with TRBJ2-7; D call uncertain. Germline values: CDR1 MDHEN, CDR2 SYDVKM. V dropped 8 bases and J dropped 0 bases, with 5 bases sitting between them. This CDR3 comprises 11 residues. CDR3 sequence (DNA): TGTGCCAGCGAGCACTCCTACGAGCAGTACTTC. Translated, it gives CASEHSYEQYF.

This chain joins TRBV4-1 and TRBJ1-3; D is unresolved. Trimming shortened V by 6 bases and J by 4 bases, and 16 bases separated the two germline ends. This CDR3 contains 15 residues. CDR1 MGHRA and CDR2 YSYEKL come from the germline V gene. CDR3 protein: CASRLTEGSGNTIYF. As DNA, the CDR3 is TGCGCCAGCAGGCTCACAGAGGGCTCGGGAAACACCATATATTTT.

V is TRBV5-1 and J is TRBJ2-7, with a possible D match to TRBD2 (6 bases). CDR1 is SGHRS and CDR2 is YFSETQ in the germline V gene. This CDR3 has 14 residues. Trimming left V 8 bases short and J 0 bases short, with 15 bases between. In DNA, the CDR3 is TGCGCCAGTTCACAACGGGAGTTCTCCTACGAGCAGTACTTC. The encoded protein is CASSQREFSYEQYF.

V gene TRBV6-1 combines with J gene TRBJ2-2; D ambiguous. Germline CDR1 and CDR2: MNHNS and SASEGT. Trimming pared 7 bases from V and 1 base from J, leaving 10 bases between. This CDR3 comprises 14 residues. CDR3 sequence (DNA): TGTGCCAGCAAAAGGGCAGTGAACACCGGGGAGCTGTTTTTT. It codes for CASKRAVNTGELFF.

V and J are TRBV7-9 and TRBJ1-5, with D unresolved. CDR1 and CDR2 from the germline V gene are SEHNR and FQNEAQ (reference sequence). V was trimmed by 1 base and J by 1 base, leaving 5 bases between them. This CDR3 region has 14 residues. The CDR3 protein is CASSLGTSNQPQHF. In DNA, the CDR3 is TGTGCCAGCAGCTTAGGGACCAGCAATCAGCCCCAGCATTTT.

V and J are TRBV6-4 and TRBJ2-1, with D possibly being TRBD2 (6 bases). The CDR3 extends over 15 amino acids. Trimming cost V 2 bases and J 7 bases, with 15 bases left between them. Per the germline V gene, CDR1 is MRHNA and CDR2 is SNTAGT. The CDR3 loop reads CASSDGTSGGNEQFF. In DNA form, the CDR3 reads TGTGCCAGCAGTGACGGGACTTCCGGCGGTAATGAGCAGTTCTTC.

CDR3 coding DNA: TGTGCCAGCAGTATTCGAGGAGGTGGAAACACCATATATTTT. This codes for CASSIRGGGNTIYF. This sequence joins TRBV6-1 and TRBJ1-3, with unresolved D. Germline V CDR1 and CDR2: MNHNS, SASEGT. The CDR3 has 14 residues. V was cut by 5 bases and J by 3 bases, with 11 bases left in between.

The chain has TRBV30 and TRBJ1-4, with D unresolved. V lost 0 bases and J lost 8, with 10 bases in between. Germline V gives CDR1 GTSNPN, CDR2 SVGIG (reference sequence). This CDR3 region has 13 residues. The CDR3 DNA reads TGTGCCTGGAGTGTACGGAGTGAAGAAAAACTGTTTTTT. Protein sequence: CAWSVRSEEKLFF.

The chain links TRBV6-1 to TRBJ2-5; D is undetermined. Trimming removed 10 bases from V and 3 bases from J, with 6 bases in between. Germline CDR1 MNHNS, CDR2 SASEGT. CDR3 length: 10 residues. Here the CDR3 reads CATTEETQYF. The CDR3 nucleotides are TGTGCCACTACAGAAGAGACCCAGTACTTC.

V usage is TRBV27 and J usage is TRBJ1-1, with 9 nucleotides matching TRBD1. CDR3 size: 17 residues. Trimming removed 5 bases from V and 3 bases from J; junction bases left unmatched: 13. Per the germline V gene, CDR1 is MNHEY and CDR2 is SMNVEV (reference sequence). CDR3: CASSPKLGTGPHTEAFF. In DNA form, the CDR3 reads TGTGCCAGCAGTCCAAAATTGGGGACAGGGCCCCACACTGAAGCTTTCTTT.

The chain joins TRBV19 to TRBJ1-5; a possible D gene is TRBD1 (6 bases). Germline V lookup: CDR1 LNHDA, CDR2 SQIVND (reference sequence). Trimming stripped 7 bases from V and 7 bases from J, with 20 bases between. The CDR3 spans 15 residues. The DNA of the CDR3 is TGTGCCAGTAAGAAGGGGGGTTTTACACCCCAGCCCCAGCATTTT. As protein: CASKKGGFTPQPQHF.

V and J are TRBV30 and TRBJ1-3; D uncertain. The ends were cut back, 5 bases at V and 2 bases at J, with 10 bases in the middle. This CDR3 has 13 residues. Germline CDR1 is GTSNPN and CDR2 is SVGIG (reference sequence). CDR3 sequence reads: CAWPGEAGNTIYF. The DNA for the CDR3 is TGTGCCTGGCCCGGAGAGGCTGGAAACACCATATATTTT.

The genes are TRBV18 and TRBJ2-7, with a weak D call TRBD1 (6 bases). The CDR3 runs 15 residues. From germline, CDR1 is KGHSH and CDR2 LQKENI. Trimming removed 1 base at V and 2 bases at J, with 12 bases between. The CDR3 coding sequence is TGTGCCAGCTCACCACGGGAAGGGGGTACCTACGAGCAGTACTTC. Protein product: CASSPREGGTYEQYF.

The chain couples TRBV19 to TRBJ2-7; the D call may be TRBD1 or TRBD2 (5 bases each). The germline V gene encodes CDR1 LNHDA and CDR2 SQIVND (reference sequence). The V end lost 4 bases, the J end lost 5 bases, and 12 bases lay between the germline ends. The CDR3 is made up of 13 amino acids. CDR3 nucleotides: TGTGCCAGTAGTAGATTCCGGGGCGACGAGCAGTACTTC. Protein product: CASSRFRGDEQYF.

The J gene is TRBJ1-5, the V gene TRBV28; D unclear. This CDR3 region has 16 residues. The V end was cut by 5 bases, the J end by 5 bases, with 19 bases between. Germline V lookup: CDR1 MDHEN, CDR2 SYDVKM. The CDR3 DNA sequence: TGTGCCAGCAGTAAGTATACTAACGAAGCCTATCAGCCCCAGCATTTT. Translated: CASSKYTNEAYQPQHF.

This rearrangement joins TRBV2 to TRBJ1-2; no clear D gene. This CDR3 contains 12 residues. V lost 3 bases and J 3 bases, leaving 5 bases between the germline ends. Germline V gene data show CDR1 as SNHLY and CDR2 as FYNNEI. This CDR3 is CASSDGHYGYTF. The CDR3 DNA reads as TGTGCCAGCAGTGATGGCCACTATGGCTACACCTTC.

This chain joins TRBV27 and TRBJ2-5, with 9 bases identical to TRBD2. The germline V gene has CDR1 MNHEY and CDR2 SMNVEV (reference sequence). J gave up 2 bases and V 5 bases, and 6 bases lay outside the gene matches. The CDR3 extends over 15 amino acids. DNA for the CDR3: TGTGCCAGCAGTCGCCGCGGGAGGGATCAAGAGACCCAGTACTTC. As protein: CASSRRGRDQETQYF.